This T cell receptor (beta chain) is drawn from a study of blood T cell repertoires in COVID-19 (dated by TCRdb to about 2020). General notes on the study: Collaborator samples came from the United States, Italy and Spain and covered acute and convalescent phases of COVID-19. The prospective study material was composed of cDNA or gDNA derived from T cells, B-cell-depleted T cells, or PBMCs. The dataset comprised deeply sampled blood TCRbeta repertoires from subjects exposed to, actively infected with, or recovered from COVID-19. A freely available public database, intended as a resource for researchers studying the immune response to SARS-CoV-2, is where the repertoires were released. Samples came from the ongoing ImmuneRACE study (first 160 participants) plus 1,254 subjects from 6 global collaborators. Nearly every sample came with metadata listing a de-identified subject ID, COVID-19 status, age in years and sex. Where available, HLA class I and class II types were taken from metadata supplied by the sample provider and were not determined by assay-based typing. Summary of the overall study and its limitations: The quantity of clinical and demographic metadata differed by source and by participant and was supplied without curation.

V is pared back by 2 bases and J by 0 bases, with 12 bases lying between the germline termini. The germline V gene supplies CDR1 SGDLS and CDR2 YYNGEE. From the cysteine up to the phenylalanine, the CDR3 has a length of 16 residues. The entry retains the CDR3 DNA only, 48 bases that are in frame from base 1. Concerning this clone itself: Which antigen it targets is not known. There are no base qualities to consult, and no much larger clone falls within one base.

TCRbeta CDR3 regions were amplified from genomic DNA by means of the immunoSEQ Assay, a bias-controlled multiplex PCR. Processing in the source paper ran as follows. The number of nucleated cells in each sample was estimated by amplification of reference gene primers within the assay. To quantify the absolute abundance of each unique TCRbeta CDR3 rearrangement, sequence reads were collapsed and filtered. For each sample, productive Simpson clonality was calculated as the square root of Simpson's diversity index across productive rearrangements. The table was pulled from immuneACCESS by TCRdb, which kept in-frame rearrangements only. Such tables lose some clones; where checked, under half of the loss comes from unresolved V genes, and the rest has no known cause. The V and J calls and clone size are taken from that table; D and trimming were inferred from the DNA. This sample has 170,000 or so clones in its table, and approximately 90% of those were observed once. Nearly 0.55% of the sample belongs to the ten largest clones.

Each collaborating institution followed its own protocols to collect whole blood in K2EDTA tubes. Collaborator samples were shipped for TCRbeta analysis as frozen whole blood, isolated PBMCs, or DNA extracted from either sample type. This sequence uses TRBV9 and TRBJ1-3; the D gene remains uncertain. Sequencing was performed on peripheral blood. This clonotype originated in a man between 50 and 59 years old with acute or convalescent COVID-19. The CDR3 protein is CASSVGHTASGNTIYF. The bases are TGTGCCAGCAGCGTCGGCCACACAGCCTCTGGAAACACCATATATTTT.